This T cell receptor (beta chain) was identified in a study of CXCR3-negative and CXCR3-positive naive CD8 T cells. Comment on this clonotype: Its antigen is undetermined.

The V gene's germline CDR1 is SQVTM and CDR2 ANQGSEA. The CDR3 totals 12 residues. The TRB libraries of cDNA were built by UMI-labeled 5' RACE. After re-calling the 5' RACE reads, TCRdb lists one entry per CDR3 protein, DNA absent. This sample's clone table lists tens of thousands of distinct CDR3 sequences. Points from the study as a whole: CXCR3 levels fell partly with cryopreservation; most assays relied on fresh PBMCs.

The sample comprised naive CXCR3- CD8+ T cells from blood. Subset described: CD45RO-CCR7+CD27+CD95- naive CD8+ T cells lacking CXCR3 (TNR3-). This chain joins TRBV29-1 and TRBJ2-7; TCRdb gives TRBD1 as the D gene, but with no DNA this cannot be confirmed. The TCR comes from a human donor in good health. Some clones in this sample may be carry-over from other donors' samples. The CDR3 is CSVGQGQDEQYF.